The 19 T cell receptor beta chains below come from one sample, sequenced in a study of identical twins (TCRdb year 2016). Libraries were built with 5' RACE. Reads for this sample came from an Illumina HiSeq 2000. TCRdb applied fastp at Q25 and MiXCR to the public reads, then kept only in-frame beta chains. Each entry merges the rows of one CDR3 protein and shows their most common DNA and genes. This sample has about 480,000 distinct CDR3 sequences in its table, and approximately 15% of those were observed once. The top ten clones comprise over 0.5% of the sample. These data also formed part of another study, on yellow fever vaccine responses in identical twins.

Sequencing was done on a sample of CD4+ T cells sorted from blood. The receptors were sampled from a woman younger than 35 in good health.

This clonotype was seen more than once but under ten times. This chain links TRBV10-3 with TRBJ2-4, with a possible D match to TRBD2 (6 bases). Germline V gene lookup returns CDR1 ENHRY and CDR2 SYGVKD. The CDR3 loop spans 15 amino acids. Trimming removed 1 base at V and 5 bases at J, with 12 bases between. The CDR3 loop reads CAISEFSGGQNIQYF. The CDR3 nucleotides read TGTGCCATCAGTGAGTTTTCCGGAGGGCAAAACATTCAGTACTTC.

The rearrangement links TRBV12-3 or TRBV12-4 to TRBJ1-1; 9 bases are shared with TRBD1. The V gene end was trimmed by 4 bases and the J gene end by 5 bases; junction bases not matched to a gene: 5. This CDR3 is 14 amino acids long. The CDR3 spells CASSSTGGRTEAFF. CDR3 nucleotides: TGTGCCAGCAGTTCAACAGGGGGCAGGACTGAAGCTTTCTTT.

The chain couples TRBV4-1 to TRBJ2-5, with a possible D match to TRBD1 (6 bases). CDR1 and CDR2 (germline): MGHRA, YSYEKL. Trimming removed 0 bases at V and 1 base at J, with 9 bases between. The CDR3 runs to 15 residues. The chain's CDR3 is CASSQDWTAQETQYF. As DNA, the CDR3 is TGCGCCAGCAGCCAAGATTGGACAGCCCAAGAGACCCAGTACTTC.

The sample holds many counts of this clonotype. The V call is TRBV12-3 or TRBV12-4, the J call TRBJ2-2, with TRBD2 as a possible D gene (6 bases). The CDR3 has 13 amino acids. Trimming cost V 6 bases and J 5 bases, with 10 bases left between them. CDR3 sequence (DNA): TGTGCCAGCAGGACTAGGGGTACCGGGGAGCTGTTTTTT. It encodes CASRTRGTGELFF.

The chain employs TRBV4-3 and TRBJ2-3, with D perhaps matching TRBD1 (6 bases). V was pared by 0 bases and J by 1 base, with 8 bases between. CDR3 length equals 15 residues. From germline, CDR1 is LGHNA and CDR2 YSLEER. CDR3 sequence: CASSQDPGGTDTQYF. As DNA, the CDR3 is TGCGCCAGCAGCCAAGATCCAGGGGGCACAGATACGCAGTATTTT.

This clonotype has a handful of counts. The V and J genes are TRBV7-6 and TRBJ1-1; tentative D call: TRBD1 (5 bases). The CDR3 totals 14 residues. CDR1 is SGHVS, CDR2 FNYEAQ, per germline. V was pared by 3 bases and J by 3 bases, with 11 bases between. The CDR3 protein is CASSFAGGDTEAFF. The CDR3 DNA reads as TGTGCCAGCAGCTTCGCGGGGGGAGACACTGAAGCTTTCTTT.

This clonotype was observed a handful of times. V usage is TRBV28 and J usage is TRBJ2-1; the D call may be TRBD1 or TRBD2 (5 bases each). Per germline, CDR1 MDHEN and CDR2 SYDVKM. The CDR3 consists of 17 residues. Trimming removed 3 bases at V and 7 bases at J, with 22 bases between. CDR3 loop: CASSLVGSGRELNEQFF. In nucleotides, the CDR3 is TGTGCCAGCAGTTTGGTCGGTTCGGGCAGGGAGTTAAATGAGCAGTTCTTC.

This clonotype appeared a few times. In DNA, the CDR3 is TGTGCCACCCAGCAGGAGTTTGGTTACGAGCAGTACTTC. It translates to CATQQEFGYEQYF. This sequence joins TRBV15 and TRBJ2-7, with D hard to call. The CDR3 spans 13 residues. Germline loops: CDR1 LNHNV, CDR2 YYDKDF (reference sequence). The V end lost 8 bases, the J end lost 4 bases, and 15 bases lay between the germline ends.

The chain is built from TRBV4-3 and TRBJ1-4; D remains ambiguous. Germline V CDR1 and CDR2: LGHNA, YSLEER. Trimming removed 3 bases from V and 5 bases from J, with 13 bases in between. The CDR3 totals 15 residues. The CDR3 loop reads CASSHYRDGNEKLFF. The CDR3 region has the DNA TGCGCCAGCAGCCATTATAGGGATGGGAATGAAAAACTGTTTTTT.

This chain joins TRBV7-6 and TRBJ2-1; 10 bases match TRBD2. V dropped 7 bases and J dropped 7; count of bases not matched to a gene: 10. The CDR3 has 15 residues. Germline lookup yields CDR1 SGHVS and CDR2 FNYEAQ. The CDR3 region is CASKPGLASRNEQFF. In nucleotides, the CDR3 is TGTGCCAGCAAGCCGGGACTAGCGTCTCGAAATGAGCAGTTCTTC. The full variable domain, in which reference TRBV7-6 and TRBJ2-1 provide the parts outside the CDR3, is GAGVSQSPRYKVTKRGQDVALRCDPISGHVSLYWYRQALGQGPEFLTYFNYEAQQDKSGLPNDRFSAERPEGSISTLTIQRTEQRDSAMYRCASKPGLASRNEQFFGPGTRLTVL.

This clonotype has a handful of counts. This chain links TRBV20-1 with TRBJ2-3; D is perhaps TRBD2 (5 bases). Germline-derived CDR1 and CDR2 are DFQATT and SNEGSKA (reference sequence). Trimming removed 0 bases at V and 0 bases at J, with 13 bases between. There are 16 residues in the CDR3. The CDR3 is CSARDPNGMSTDTQYF. The CDR3 region has the DNA TGCAGTGCTAGAGATCCTAACGGGATGAGCACAGATACGCAGTATTTT.

The genes are TRBV29-1 and TRBJ2-3; D remains ambiguous. CDR3 length: 12 amino acids. Deletions cut 6 bases from V and 0 bases from J, with 7 bases between. Per the germline V gene, CDR1 is SQVTM and CDR2 is ANQGSEA. The CDR3 region is CSVRPSTDTQYF. CDR3 bases: TGCAGCGTCAGGCCTAGCACAGATACGCAGTATTTT.

The rearrangement links TRBV11-2 to TRBJ1-6, with D possibly TRBD1 on 5 matching bases. CDR3 length: 16 amino acids. Germline V gene data show CDR1 as SGHAT and CDR2 as FQNNGV. V shed 3 bases and J shed 9 bases, with 18 bases lying between them. In DNA, the CDR3 is TGTGCCAGCAGCTTGGAAGGGACTAAAGCGGGTTCACCCCTCCACTTT. Translation: CASSLEGTKAGSPLHF.

This clonotype was counted between two and nine times. The rearrangement links TRBV5-1 to TRBJ2-3; possibly TRBD1 for D (5 bases). In germline, CDR1 is SGHRS, CDR2 YFSETQ. Trimming left V 5 bases short and J 2 bases short, with 24 bases between. This CDR3 has 18 residues. The CDR3 region is CASSPFDWGTPNTDTQYF. The CDR3 nucleotides are TGCGCCAGCAGTCCATTCGACTGGGGCACCCCAAACACAGATACGCAGTATTTT.

There are a few counts of this clonotype. The rearrangement links TRBV18 to TRBJ2-1; TRBD1 matches at 10 bases. The CDR3 covers 15 residues. Germline CDR1 KGHSH, CDR2 LQKENI. J was trimmed by 6 bases and V by 6 bases; bases with no gene match: 8. In DNA, the CDR3 is TGTGCCAGCTCGCAAAGACAGGGGGCACCCAATGAGCAGTTCTTC. This gives the protein CASSQRQGAPNEQFF.

This chain uses TRBV7-8 with TRBJ2-3, with a tentative D call TRBD2 (6 bases). The CDR3 totals 14 residues. CDR1 is SGHVS, CDR2 FQNEAQ, per germline. The V and J ends lost 2 bases and 6 bases respectively, with 12 bases between them. The CDR3 DNA follows: TGTGCCAGCAGCTTATCTAGCGCGTCGGATACGCAGTATTTT. Protein: CASSLSSASDTQYF.

The sample holds a few counts of this clonotype. The CDR3 loop is CASSAGIGVREFF. The CDR3, as DNA: TGTGCCAGCAGCGCAGGAATTGGGGTCAGGGAGTTCTTC. The V call is TRBV5-6, the J call TRBJ2-1; TRBD1 might be the D (5 bases). Between the trimmed V and J ends, which lost 4 bases and 14 bases, there was a span of 19 bases. The CDR3 spans 13 residues. CDR1 and CDR2 (germline): SGHDT, YYEEEE.

This clonotype was recorded a few times. This chain links TRBV7-9 with TRBJ2-7, with 9 bases aligning to TRBD1. The CDR3 loop spans 14 amino acids. Germline values: CDR1 SEHNR, CDR2 FQNEAQ (reference sequence). The V segment lost 5 bases and the J segment 3 bases; nucleotides outside the gene matches: 5. The CDR3: CASSRTGDYYEQYF. The DNA of the CDR3 is TGTGCCAGCAGCCGGACAGGGGACTACTACGAGCAGTACTTC.

Only a few counts were recorded for this clonotype. The chain couples TRBV6-1 to TRBJ2-5, with a weak D call TRBD2 (6 bases). V was clipped by 6 bases and J by 4 bases, with 12 bases between them. The CDR3 runs 13 residues. The germline V gene encodes CDR1 MNHNS and CDR2 SASEGT. DNA for the CDR3: TGTGCCAGCAGGTTCCCGGGACTAGAGACCCAGTACTTC. It translates to CASRFPGLETQYF.